This T cell receptor (beta chain) comes out of a study of beta chain features in type 1 diabetes. Study-wide points: A PCR bias possibly favoring shorter templates would apply equally to patients and controls. Among patients with Type 1 diabetes, TCRB CDR3s were moderately but significantly shorter in every one of the four CD4+ subsets.

Details on this clone: What it binds is not known.

In total, each donor contributed a single heparinised blood draw that averaged approximately 120 mL. Since all of the isolated RNA was reverse transcribed, expressed TCRB transcripts were what got sequenced. The repertoire was sequenced with immunoSEQ multiplex PCR; TCRdb's copy has only in-frame clones and lacks some. The data hold approximately 280,000 clones, with approximately 16% observed a single time. CDR3 length: 13 amino acids. Trimming cost V 5 bases and J 4 bases, with 9 bases left between them. Per germline, CDR1 SGHAT and CDR2 FQNNGV. This TCR was sampled from a man aged 18 to 30 with type 1 diabetes. This chain connects TRBV11-2 to TRBJ2-1; D uncertain. Sequenced input: naive CD4+ T cells from blood. The CDR3 here is CASSPSTYNEQFF. In DNA, the CDR3 is TGTGCCAGCAGCCCAAGTACATACAATGAGCAGTTCTTC.